This T cell receptor beta chain originates from a study of vaccination and CD4 T cells after COVID-19. Treatment described: approximately nine-day PBMC culture with coronavirus spike peptide pools or control peptides (ViraFEST assay). After roughly ten days of culture, CD4+ T cells were negatively selected. Germline-derived CDR1 and CDR2 are MNHNS and SASEGT. The CDR3 is 16 amino acids. Trimming pared 5 bases from V and 4 bases from J, leaving 18 bases between. Cultured CD4+ T-cell DNA underwent Oncomine TCR Beta short-read sequencing. TCRdb analysed the PCR reads with MiXCR anew, one entry per CDR3 protein. The sample has over 13,000 distinct CDR3 sequences, 20% to 25% seen once; the top ten hold nearly 15%. Judged by abundance, this clonotype is medium-sized. Its antigen remains unknown.

The sequence was collected from a human donor with COVID-19. The V and J genes are TRBV6-1 and TRBJ1-5; a weak D match, TRBD1 (6 bases). The sequencing input was cultured CD4+ T cells from blood. The CDR3 nucleotides read TGTGCCAGCAGTCACGGGGGCGGGGGGGATAATCAGCCCCAGCATTTT. Encoded protein: CASSHGGGGDNQPQHF.